This is a list of T cell receptor beta chains from one sample in a study of OX40 agonist ivuxolimab in advanced cancers. Generated by immunoSEQ multiplex PCR, the TCRdb table keeps only in-frame clones and is missing some. The sample shows 90,000 to 100,000 clones, roughly 89% of them seen only once. The specimen comprised CD4+ or CD8+ T cells sorted from blood, sampled in a trial of the OX40 agonist ivuxolimab. The receptors shown here come from an adult with an advanced solid tumor such as melanoma, head and neck, liver or kidney cancer. Both conserved end residues are part of each CDR3. The D gene is left open where the match is weak. A clone size is listed for some rows: how often the clone was seen (once, few, many), or a class if it is expanded.

D gene	clone size	J gene	V gene	CDR3 protein	CDR3 DNA
-	-	TRBJ1-2	TRBV5-1	CASSAEGQGYGYTF	TGCGCCAGCAGCGCCGAGGGCCAAGGCTATGGCTACACCTTC
-	once	TRBJ2-5	TRBV5-6	CASSFGGGETQYF	TGTGCCAGCAGTTTCGGAGGGGGAGAGACCCAGTACTTC
TRBD1	-	TRBJ1-2	TRBV11-2	CASSKTGGSRYGYTF	TGTGCCAGCAGCAAAACAGGGGGCTCTCGCTATGGCTACACCTTC
-	-	TRBJ1-3	TRBV6-1	CASSEARGPYLLSSGNTIYF	TGTGCCAGCAGTGAGGCGCGGGGCCCATATCTCCTAAGCTCTGGAAACACCATATATTTT
-	-	TRBJ2-7	TRBV19	CASSMQGQYSYEQYF	TGTGCCAGTAGTATGCAGGGGCAGTACTCCTACGAGCAGTACTTC
TRBD1	-	TRBJ1-5	TRBV30	CAWSVGDRGGQPQHF	TGTGCCTGGAGTGTAGGCGACAGAGGGGGCCAGCCCCAGCATTTT
-	-	TRBJ1-1	TRBV5-6	CASILQGLNTEAFF	TGTGCCAGCATCTTACAGGGCTTGAACACTGAAGCTTTCTTT
TRBD2	-	TRBJ2-3	TRBV7-9	CASSPSGTSTDTQYF	TGTGCCAGCAGCCCGAGCGGGACTAGCACAGATACGCAGTATTTT
-	-	TRBJ2-2	TRBV7-2	CASSLEGVLNTGELFF	TGTGCCAGCAGCTTAGAAGGGGTCCTCAACACCGGGGAGCTGTTTTTT
-	few	TRBJ1-1	TRBV5-4	CASSLRVSTEAFF	TGTGCCAGCAGCTTGAGGGTGTCCACTGAAGCTTTCTTT
TRBD2	-	TRBJ2-5	TRBV18	CASSPSGGQETQYF	TGTGCCAGCTCACCATCGGGGGGGCAAGAGACCCAGTACTTC
-	-	TRBJ1-2	TRBV28	CASSLEGAANYGYTF	TGTGCCAGCAGTTTAGAGGGTGCGGCAAACTATGGCTACACCTTC
TRBD1	-	TRBJ1-1	TRBV5-1	CASSSSGGSTEAFF	TGCGCCAGCAGCTCCTCAGGGGGAAGCACTGAAGCTTTCTTT
-	-	TRBJ2-7	TRBV30	CAWSGGRYARSYEQYF	TGTGCCTGGAGTGGGGGGCGATACGCGCGGTCCTACGAGCAGTACTTC
-	-	TRBJ1-6	TRBV9	CASRLRGGADDNSPLHF	TGTGCCAGCAGATTAAGGGGAGGGGCAGATGATAATTCACCCCTCCACTTT
-	-	TRBJ1-3	TRBV18	CASSLRQDQHSGNTIYF	TGTGCCAGCTCACTTCGACAGGACCAACACTCTGGAAACACCATATATTTT
-	-	TRBJ1-3	TRBV25-1	CASSESGGTGNTIYF	TGTGCCAGCAGTGAATCGGGGGGCACTGGAAACACCATATATTTT
-	-	TRBJ1-5	TRBV6-6	CASSYKGGQPQHF	TGTGCCAGCTCTTATAAGGGAGGACAGCCCCAGCATTTT
-	-	TRBJ1-4	TRBV2	CASGPLREKLFF	TGTGCCAGCGGCCCCCTGAGGGAAAAACTGTTTTTT
-	few	TRBJ1-2	TRBV30	CAWSANRLSYGYTF	TGTGCCTGGAGTGCGAACAGACTTAGCTATGGCTACACCTTC
-	-	TRBJ2-7	TRBV7-8	CASSLALGTYEQYF	TGTGCCAGCAGCTTAGCGCTGGGAACCTACGAGCAGTACTTC
TRBD1	-	TRBJ2-1	TRBV5-4	CASSPGGAGRYNEQFF	TGTGCCAGCAGCCCAGGGGGCGCGGGACGATACAATGAGCAGTTCTTC
TRBD1	few	TRBJ2-7	TRBV2	CASKTGTGGSEQYF	TGTGCCAGCAAGACCGGGACAGGGGGATCCGAGCAGTACTTC
-	-	TRBJ1-6	TRBV2	CASSDPQGSYNSPLHF	TGTGCCAGCAGTGACCCCCAGGGTTCCTATAATTCACCCCTCCACTTT
-	-	TRBJ2-5	TRBV6-1	CASKEETQYF	TGTGCCAGCAAGGAAGAGACCCAGTACTTC
-	-	TRBJ1-3	TRBV4-3	CASSQVVAGNTIYF	TGCGCCAGCAGCCAAGTAGTAGCTGGAAACACCATATATTTT
-	-	TRBJ2-5	TRBV5-8	CASSLGQGIETQYF	TGTGCCAGCAGCTTGGGTCAGGGGATCGAGACCCAGTACTTC
TRBD1	-	TRBJ2-7	TRBV5-4	CASTRRDRDYEQYF	TGTGCCAGCACGAGACGGGACAGAGACTACGAGCAGTACTTC
-	-	TRBJ1-1	TRBV4-2	CASSQDRNKKAFF	TGTGCCAGCAGCCAAGATAGGAACAAGAAAGCTTTCTTT
-	-	TRBJ1-1	TRBV10-3	CAISESAGRGNTEAFF	TGTGCCATCAGTGAGTCGGCAGGGAGGGGGAACACTGAAGCTTTCTTT
-	-	TRBJ2-7	TRBV7-9	CASSLRAVGEQYF	TGTGCCAGCAGCTTACGGGCAGTGGGTGAGCAGTACTTC
-	-	TRBJ1-1	TRBV18	CASSPRAPFGANTEAFF	TGTGCCAGCTCACCACGGGCGCCTTTTGGTGCGAACACTGAAGCTTTCTTT
-	-	TRBJ2-2	TRBV10-3	CAGRVTNTGELFF	TGTGCCGGAAGAGTAACGAACACCGGGGAGCTGTTTTTT
-	-	TRBJ1-1	TRBV14	CASSRLAANTEAFF	TGTGCCAGCAGCCGGCTGGCGGCGAACACTGAAGCTTTCTTT
-	-	TRBJ1-1	TRBV6-5	CASREWGDTEAFF	TGTGCCAGCAGGGAGTGGGGGGACACTGAAGCTTTCTTT
TRBD1	once	TRBJ1-4	TRBV20-1	CSARLRQGQFF	TGCAGTGCTAGATTACGACAGGGGCAGTTTTTT
TRBD1	-	TRBJ1-1	TRBV7-2	CASSLLAGGLTEAFF	TGTGCCAGCAGCCTCCTCGCAGGGGGTCTCACTGAAGCTTTCTTT
TRBD1	-	TRBJ1-1	TRBV18	CASSWTGVVNTEAFF	TGTGCCAGCTCCTGGACAGGGGTTGTGAACACTGAAGCTTTCTTT
TRBD1	-	TRBJ1-2	TRBV5-4	CASSSGQVNYGYTF	TGTGCCAGCAGCTCCGGACAGGTTAACTATGGCTACACCTTC
TRBD2	-	TRBJ2-3	TRBV7-2	CASSSPGLAEQTQYF	TGTGCCAGCAGCTCGCCGGGACTAGCGGAACAAACGCAGTATTTT
-	-	TRBJ1-5	TRBV27	CASSLGWGNQPQHF	TGTGCCAGCAGCTTAGGGTGGGGAAATCAGCCCCAGCATTTT
-	-	TRBJ1-3	TRBV18	CASSPGVSGNTIYF	TGTGCCAGCTCACCAGGGGTCTCTGGAAACACCATATATTTT
TRBD1	-	TRBJ1-3	TRBV9	CASSVSPTGQDTIYF	TGTGCCAGCAGCGTAAGTCCGACAGGGCAGGACACCATATATTTT
TRBD2	-	TRBJ2-1	TRBV7-3	CASSRQRGEREQFF	TGTGCCAGTTCTCGGCAGCGGGGGGAACGTGAGCAGTTCTTC
TRBD2	once	TRBJ2-1	TRBV5-1	CASSLVSSGSYNEQFF	TGCGCCAGCAGCTTGGTGTCTAGCGGTTCCTACAATGAGCAGTTCTTC
-	-	TRBJ2-4	TRBV27	CASSSQGSIQYF	TGTGCCAGCAGTTCCCAAGGGAGCATTCAGTACTTC
-	-	TRBJ2-2	TRBV7-3	CASSLDIFGELFF	TGTGCCAGCAGCTTGGACATTTTCGGGGAGCTGTTTTTT
TRBD2	-	TRBJ2-7	TRBV5-1	CASSLNSGGPYEQYF	TGCGCCAGCAGCTTGAATAGCGGGGGCCCCTACGAGCAGTACTTC
-	-	TRBJ2-1	TRBV5-1	CASSLSVSSYNEQFF	TGCGCCAGCAGCTTGTCCGTCAGCTCCTACAATGAGCAGTTCTTC